These T cell receptor beta chains were read from a single sample in a study of graft-versus-host responses after intestinal transplantation. Only in-frame clones appear in the TCRdb table, and some are missing; sequencing was by immunoSEQ multiplex PCR. In the table there are around 120,000 clones, 85% to 95% of which are singletons. No antigen is known for these receptors. The sequenced sample was unstimulated CD4+ T cells sorted from spleen or lymph node cells, obtained before intestinal transplant. The receptors derive from a human donor who received an intestinal transplant. Each CDR3 is given with its conserved first and last residue. A D gene is named only where the DNA matches it firmly. Where a row states a size, it is once, few, many or the class of an expanded clone; other rows omit it.

CDR3nt: TGCGCCAGCAGCTTGGATGACGAGTGGAGGGGGGACACTGAAGCTTTCTTT
CDR3aa: CASSLDDEWRGDTEAFF
v_gene: TRBV5-1
j_gene: TRBJ1-1
len: 17
abundance: .
d_gene: .

CDR3nt: TGTGCCAGCAGCTTAGGGGCAGACTCTGGAAACACCATATATTTT
CDR3aa: CASSLGADSGNTIYF
v_gene: TRBV7-9
j_gene: TRBJ1-3
len: 15
abundance: .
d_gene: .

CDR3nt: TGTGCCAGCAGTGAAGTCGGACCTAATTCACCCCTCCACTTT
CDR3aa: CASSEVGPNSPLHF
v_gene: TRBV2
j_gene: TRBJ1-6
len: 14
abundance: .
d_gene: .

CDR3nt: TGTGCCAGCACCAAGGGGGCAGGAGGGAGTCCCTACGAGCAGTACTTC
CDR3aa: CASTKGAGGSPYEQYF
v_gene: TRBV7-2
j_gene: TRBJ2-7
len: 16
abundance: once
d_gene: .

CDR3nt: TGTGCCAGCAGCCCGGGTAGCAACACCGGGGAGCTGTTTTTT
CDR3aa: CASSPGSNTGELFF
v_gene: TRBV7-3
j_gene: TRBJ2-2
len: 14
abundance: .
d_gene: .

CDR3nt: TGCGCCAGCAGCTCAAGGAGAGGCTACACCTTC
CDR3aa: CASSSRRGYTF
v_gene: TRBV5-1
j_gene: TRBJ1-2
len: 11
abundance: .
d_gene: .

CDR3nt: TGCAGTGCTCGAGCGACAGGGCAGCACACCTTC
CDR3aa: CSARATGQHTF
v_gene: TRBV20-1
j_gene: TRBJ1-2
len: 11
abundance: .
d_gene: TRBD1

CDR3nt: TGTGCCAGCAGTGATTTACCCTACGGTCAGCCCCAGCATTTT
CDR3aa: CASSDLPYGQPQHF
v_gene: TRBV6-1
j_gene: TRBJ1-5
len: 14
abundance: .
d_gene: .

CDR3nt: TGTGCCAGCAGCCAAATAGTAGGATTGCGCGAGACCCAGTACTTC
CDR3aa: CASSQIVGLRETQYF
v_gene: TRBV14
j_gene: TRBJ2-5
len: 15
abundance: .
d_gene: .

CDR3nt: TGTGCCAGTAGTATAGTGGGTCTAGCGATATACAATGAGCAGTTCTTC
CDR3aa: CASSIVGLAIYNEQFF
v_gene: TRBV19
j_gene: TRBJ2-1
len: 16
abundance: .
d_gene: .

CDR3nt: TGTGCCAGCAGCTTACAGGGGAACCCCAACACTGAAGCTTTCTTT
CDR3aa: CASSLQGNPNTEAFF
v_gene: TRBV28
j_gene: TRBJ1-1
len: 15
abundance: .
d_gene: TRBD1

CDR3nt: TGTGCCAGTACCTCAACGTATCTTGGAAACACCATATATTTT
CDR3aa: CASTSTYLGNTIYF
v_gene: TRBV19
j_gene: TRBJ1-3
len: 14
abundance: few
d_gene: .

CDR3nt: TGTGCCAGCAGTCGTGCAGGACCTAACTATGGCTACACCTTC
CDR3aa: CASSRAGPNYGYTF
v_gene: TRBV5-6
j_gene: TRBJ1-2
len: 14
abundance: once
d_gene: .

CDR3nt: TGTGCCAGCTCACCCTGGGGCTCCTACAATGAGCAGTTCTTC
CDR3aa: CASSPWGSYNEQFF
v_gene: TRBV18
j_gene: TRBJ2-1
len: 14
abundance: .
d_gene: .

CDR3nt: TGTGCCAGCAGTGAAGCATCTGGAAACACCATATATTTT
CDR3aa: CASSEASGNTIYF
v_gene: TRBV25-1
j_gene: TRBJ1-3
len: 13
abundance: .
d_gene: .

CDR3nt: TGTGCCAGTAGTCCCCTGGGACAGGGGGATCAGCCCCAGCATTTT
CDR3aa: CASSPLGQGDQPQHF
v_gene: TRBV19
j_gene: TRBJ1-5
len: 15
abundance: .
d_gene: TRBD1

CDR3nt: TGTGCCAGCAGCCCCGGTAGGTTCCACCCGGGGCTAGCGGGACAGAACACCATATATTTT
CDR3aa: CASSPGRFHPGLAGQNTIYF
v_gene: TRBV7-8
j_gene: TRBJ1-3
len: 20
abundance: .
d_gene: TRBD1

CDR3nt: TGTGCCAGCAACCCCGGGACTAGCGGCTACGAGCAGTACTTC
CDR3aa: CASNPGTSGYEQYF
v_gene: TRBV2
j_gene: TRBJ2-7
len: 14
abundance: .
d_gene: TRBD2

CDR3nt: TGTGCCACAGTCCCAGCGGGATTAAGAGATACGCAGTATTTT
CDR3aa: CATVPAGLRDTQYF
v_gene: TRBV6-5
j_gene: TRBJ2-3
len: 14
abundance: .
d_gene: TRBD2

CDR3nt: TGCGCCAGCAGCTTGGGCGCAGGGCTGGACGAGCAGTACTTC
CDR3aa: CASSLGAGLDEQYF
v_gene: TRBV5-1
j_gene: TRBJ2-7
len: 14
abundance: .
d_gene: .

CDR3nt: TGTGCCAGCAGTGGGGCGGGACGCGGAGCCGAGCAGTACTTC
CDR3aa: CASSGAGRGAEQYF
v_gene: TRBV6-6
j_gene: TRBJ2-7
len: 14
abundance: once
d_gene: .

CDR3nt: TGTGCCAGCAGTTACACAACAGGGGGTGGAAACACCATATATTTT
CDR3aa: CASSYTTGGGNTIYF
v_gene: TRBV6-5
j_gene: TRBJ1-3
len: 15
abundance: .
d_gene: TRBD1

CDR3nt: TGTGCCGCCTTAACGGGGGGTTACGGCTACACCTTC
CDR3aa: CAALTGGYGYTF
v_gene: TRBV6-5
j_gene: TRBJ1-2
len: 12
abundance: .
d_gene: .

CDR3nt: TGTGCCAGCAGTAAGACAGGGAACCTTGAAGCTTTCTTT
CDR3aa: CASSKTGNLEAFF
v_gene: TRBV2
j_gene: TRBJ1-1
len: 13
abundance: .
d_gene: TRBD1

CDR3nt: TGCGCCATCGAGCCCCCGGACAGGGGAGATACGCAGTATTTT
CDR3aa: CAIEPPDRGDTQYF
v_gene: TRBV10-2
j_gene: TRBJ2-3
len: 14
abundance: .
d_gene: TRBD1

CDR3nt: TGTGCCAGCAGCGTTGGACAGGACCTTCCGACCGCCATATATTTT
CDR3aa: CASSVGQDLPTAIYF
v_gene: TRBV9
j_gene: TRBJ1-3
len: 15
abundance: .
d_gene: TRBD1

CDR3nt: TGTGCCAGCAGCCTAACCGCAGTGGCTGGAAACACCATATATTTT
CDR3aa: CASSLTAVAGNTIYF
v_gene: TRBV7-9
j_gene: TRBJ1-3
len: 15
abundance: .
d_gene: .

CDR3nt: TGTGCCAGCAGTCGGCGGGTTGGGTCCATTCAGTACTTC
CDR3aa: CASSRRVGSIQYF
v_gene: TRBV28
j_gene: TRBJ2-4
len: 13
abundance: .
d_gene: .